The clone carrying this TCR beta chain has just a few counts. Its antigen is undetermined. Here immunoSEQ multiplex PCR was the method, and the copy in TCRdb shows in-frame clones only, minus some. Among just under 100,000 clones, approximately 90% were seen once, and the ten largest hold 2.8%. The data originate from a study of T cell responses to AZD1222 COVID-19 vaccine. The overall study: Analysis merged second doses at about 4 or about 12 weeks.

The CDR3 consists of 18 residues. The V and J ends lost 6 bases and 1 base, in that order; junction bases with no gene match: 7. Per the germline V gene, CDR1 is LNHDA and CDR2 is SQIVND (reference sequence). Findings of the study overall: Spike-specific TCR breadth and depth were elevated following two AZD1222 doses. Just a handful of people given AZD1222 tested seropositive at baseline. Donors were chiefly white British, with a greater number of females, and clonal diversity was perhaps underestimated.

The starting material was peripheral blood, obtained on day 0 of AZD1222 vaccination. The chain combines TRBV19 with TRBJ2-4; 15 bases fit TRBD2. The TCR originated in an adult in good health. The CDR3 DNA is TGTGCCAGTAGGAACATTGGGACTAGCGGGGGGGCCAAAAACATTCAGTACTTC. Translating it yields CASRNIGTSGGAKNIQYF.